These T cell receptor beta chains were read from a single sample in a study of blood T cell repertoires in COVID-19. This table comes from immunoSEQ multiplex PCR, and its TCRdb copy is limited to in-frame clones, with some not included. The sample holds over 100,000 clones; roughly 84% are singletons and the top ten take approximately 1.5%. The sequencing input was peripheral blood. These receptors originate from a man aged 40-49 years with acute or convalescent COVID-19. The CDR3 runs from the conserved cysteine through the conserved F or W. Each record gives: CDR3 DNA, CDR3 protein, J gene, D gene, clone size, V gene. D genes are given only for firm matches. The size entry is marked missing in some rows and otherwise reads once, few, many or a size class.

cdr3_nt: TGTGCCAGCAGTTCCGGACTAGCGGTTTCCTACGAGCAGTACTTC
cdr3_aa: CASSSGLAVSYEQYF
j_call: TRBJ2-7
d_call: TRBD2
clone_size: few
v_call: TRBV2

cdr3_nt: TGTGCCAGCAGCAAAGTAGACAGATACGGGGAGCTGTTTTTT
cdr3_aa: CASSKVDRYGELFF
j_call: TRBJ2-2
d_call: NA
clone_size: NA
v_call: TRBV21-1

cdr3_nt: TGTGCCAGCAGCCAGGGGCCAGTGAGCGGGGGGGCCGTCAATACGCAGTATTTT
cdr3_aa: CASSQGPVSGGAVNTQYF
j_call: TRBJ2-3
d_call: TRBD2
clone_size: NA
v_call: TRBV3-1/TRBV3-2

cdr3_nt: TGTGCCATCAGTGAAGACAGCTCCTACGAGCAGTACTTC
cdr3_aa: CAISEDSSYEQYF
j_call: TRBJ2-7
d_call: NA
clone_size: NA
v_call: TRBV10-3

cdr3_nt: TGCGCCAGCAGCTTGTGGGGTGACGGGGGGTGGTCACCCCTCCACTTT
cdr3_aa: CASSLWGDGGWSPLHF
j_call: TRBJ1-6
d_call: NA
clone_size: NA
v_call: TRBV5-1

cdr3_nt: TGTGCCAGCAGCCGGGACAGGGGCCACGAAAAACTGTTTTTT
cdr3_aa: CASSRDRGHEKLFF
j_call: TRBJ1-4
d_call: TRBD1
clone_size: few
v_call: TRBV2

cdr3_nt: TGTGCCAGCAGTCCGTCAGGGACTCCTGCTGGGGGATGGTACTTC
cdr3_aa: CASSPSGTPAGGWYF
j_call: TRBJ2-7
d_call: NA
clone_size: NA
v_call: TRBV6-5

cdr3_nt: TGTGCCAGCAGCCCAGCGCCCCCCGTTCTAGCTTTCTTT
cdr3_aa: CASSPAPPVLAFF
j_call: TRBJ1-1
d_call: NA
clone_size: NA
v_call: TRBV28

cdr3_nt: TGTGCCAGCAGTTTATTCCGGGGGGGCTCAACTAATGAAAAACTGTTTTTT
cdr3_aa: CASSLFRGGSTNEKLFF
j_call: TRBJ1-4
d_call: NA
clone_size: NA
v_call: TRBV28

cdr3_nt: TGTGCCAGCAGCTTGTGGCGGGAGGAGACCCAGTACTTC
cdr3_aa: CASSLWREETQYF
j_call: TRBJ2-5
d_call: TRBD2
clone_size: few
v_call: TRBV5-6

cdr3_nt: TGCGCCAGCAGCTTAGCGGCTAGCACAGATACGCAGTATTTT
cdr3_aa: CASSLAASTDTQYF
j_call: TRBJ2-3
d_call: NA
clone_size: NA
v_call: TRBV5-1

cdr3_nt: TGTGCCAGCAGCACCGGGACACTGACCTACGAGCAGTACTTC
cdr3_aa: CASSTGTLTYEQYF
j_call: TRBJ2-7
d_call: NA
clone_size: few
v_call: TRBV27

cdr3_nt: TGTGCCTGGAGCCCGTCCTCCACCGGGGAGCTGTTTTTT
cdr3_aa: CAWSPSSTGELFF
j_call: TRBJ2-2
d_call: NA
clone_size: NA
v_call: TRBV30

cdr3_nt: TGCGCCAGCAGCCCGCTGGTGGGGCCAGATACGCAGTATTTT
cdr3_aa: CASSPLVGPDTQYF
j_call: TRBJ2-3
d_call: NA
clone_size: NA
v_call: TRBV4-1

cdr3_nt: TGTGCCAGCAGCCCCGTAGCGGGGAGCGCTCTTAGAGAGACCCAGTACTTC
cdr3_aa: CASSPVAGSALRETQYF
j_call: TRBJ2-5
d_call: TRBD2
clone_size: NA
v_call: TRBV7-3

cdr3_nt: TGTGCCAGCAGTTTATTGGGGGCAGTGAGGCAAGAGACCCAGTACTTC
cdr3_aa: CASSLLGAVRQETQYF
j_call: TRBJ2-5
d_call: NA
clone_size: NA
v_call: TRBV27

cdr3_nt: TGTGCCAGCAGTTACTCGCAATCGGGGGGCGACGAGCAGTACTTC
cdr3_aa: CASSYSQSGGDEQYF
j_call: TRBJ2-7
d_call: NA
clone_size: NA
v_call: TRBV6-2/TRBV6-3

cdr3_nt: TGTGCCAGCAGTCGTTCAGGGTATCCAGATACGCAGTATTTT
cdr3_aa: CASSRSGYPDTQYF
j_call: TRBJ2-3
d_call: NA
clone_size: once
v_call: TRBV6-5

cdr3_nt: TGTGCCAGCAGTGAATCCCAGGGGATAGAGGGCTATGGCTACACCTTC
cdr3_aa: CASSESQGIEGYGYTF
j_call: TRBJ1-2
d_call: NA
clone_size: NA
v_call: TRBV6-1

cdr3_nt: TGTGCCAGCAGTTACTCAGGCAGCGGGGAGACCCAGTACTTC
cdr3_aa: CASSYSGSGETQYF
j_call: TRBJ2-5
d_call: NA
clone_size: NA
v_call: TRBV6-2/TRBV6-3

cdr3_nt: TGCAGTGCTATCAGGGGGTACGAGCAGTACTTC
cdr3_aa: CSAIRGYEQYF
j_call: TRBJ2-7
d_call: TRBD1
clone_size: NA
v_call: TRBV20-1

cdr3_nt: TGTGCCAGCAGCCCGATCCCAGGCGGTGGAGGAAGAGAGACCCAGTACTTC
cdr3_aa: CASSPIPGGGGRETQYF
j_call: TRBJ2-5
d_call: NA
clone_size: NA
v_call: TRBV5-4

cdr3_nt: TGTGCCAGCCTGACTAACACGGTGGGGACCGGGGAGCTGTTTTTT
cdr3_aa: CASLTNTVGTGELFF
j_call: TRBJ2-2
d_call: NA
clone_size: NA
v_call: TRBV19

cdr3_nt: TGCGCCAGCAGCTCGACAGGGATGGTATACTATGGCTACACCTTC
cdr3_aa: CASSSTGMVYYGYTF
j_call: TRBJ1-2
d_call: TRBD1
clone_size: NA
v_call: TRBV5-1

cdr3_nt: TGCGCCAGCAGCCGCCCGGACTTCTGGGACACTGAAGCTTTCTTT
cdr3_aa: CASSRPDFWDTEAFF
j_call: TRBJ1-1
d_call: NA
clone_size: NA
v_call: TRBV4-1

cdr3_nt: TGTGCCAGCAGCCAAGGGGGACTTTACAATGAGCAGTTCTTC
cdr3_aa: CASSQGGLYNEQFF
j_call: TRBJ2-1
d_call: NA
clone_size: few
v_call: TRBV4-2

cdr3_nt: TGTGCCAGCAGCTTAAGACAGGGGCCCTACAATGAGCAGTTCTTC
cdr3_aa: CASSLRQGPYNEQFF
j_call: TRBJ2-1
d_call: TRBD1
clone_size: NA
v_call: TRBV7-3

cdr3_nt: TGTGCCAGCAGCCAAGGACGGTCCCAGCCCGCGGCAGATACGCAGTATTTT
cdr3_aa: CASSQGRSQPAADTQYF
j_call: TRBJ2-3
d_call: NA
clone_size: NA
v_call: TRBV4-2

cdr3_nt: TGTGCCAGCAGCTTTGGGGCGGGAGGGACCGATACGCAGTATTTT
cdr3_aa: CASSFGAGGTDTQYF
j_call: TRBJ2-3
d_call: TRBD2
clone_size: NA
v_call: TRBV5-4

cdr3_nt: TGTGCCTGGAGTGTAGATACAGGGGGTTTTACAGATACGCAGTATTTT
cdr3_aa: CAWSVDTGGFTDTQYF
j_call: TRBJ2-3
d_call: TRBD1
clone_size: NA
v_call: TRBV30

cdr3_nt: TGCGCCAGCAGCCGAAGGGGGGAGGGAATAGATACGCAGTATTTT
cdr3_aa: CASSRRGEGIDTQYF
j_call: TRBJ2-3
d_call: NA
clone_size: few
v_call: TRBV4-1

cdr3_nt: TGCGCCAGCAGCTTGGGGAGGGTATACACCTTC
cdr3_aa: CASSLGRVYTF
j_call: TRBJ1-2
d_call: NA
clone_size: NA
v_call: TRBV5-1

cdr3_nt: TGTGCCAGTCACACAAGTCGGGACTCTGGGGCCAACGTCCTGACTTTC
cdr3_aa: CASHTSRDSGANVLTF
j_call: TRBJ2-6
d_call: NA
clone_size: NA
v_call: TRBV2

cdr3_nt: TGTGCCACGGCCGGACAGACTAATAGCAATCAGCCCCAGCATTTT
cdr3_aa: CATAGQTNSNQPQHF
j_call: TRBJ1-5
d_call: NA
clone_size: once
v_call: TRBV24-1

cdr3_nt: TGTGCCAGCAGTTTTACTAGCGGACCCTACGAGCAGTACTTC
cdr3_aa: CASSFTSGPYEQYF
j_call: TRBJ2-7
d_call: TRBD2
clone_size: NA
v_call: TRBV28

cdr3_nt: TGTGCCAGCAGCTTGGTCTCTCGGCGGGACAGGGTCTACGAGCAGTACTTC
cdr3_aa: CASSLVSRRDRVYEQYF
j_call: TRBJ2-7
d_call: TRBD1
clone_size: NA
v_call: TRBV5-6

cdr3_nt: TGCGCCAGCAGCCCCGGGACAGGGCCCCCTAATGAAAAACTGTTTTTT
cdr3_aa: CASSPGTGPPNEKLFF
j_call: TRBJ1-4
d_call: TRBD1
clone_size: few
v_call: TRBV5-1

cdr3_nt: TGTGCCAGCAGCTTAGTAGCAGCATCTGGAAACACCATATATTTT
cdr3_aa: CASSLVAASGNTIYF
j_call: TRBJ1-3
d_call: NA
clone_size: NA
v_call: TRBV11-2

cdr3_nt: TGTGCCAGCAGCCCCCGGACAGGAGAAAGCTCCTACGAGCAGTACTTC
cdr3_aa: CASSPRTGESSYEQYF
j_call: TRBJ2-7
d_call: TRBD1
clone_size: NA
v_call: TRBV7-9

cdr3_nt: TGCGCCAGCCCGGGTGCGGGAACGAACACTGAAGCTTTCTTT
cdr3_aa: CASPGAGTNTEAFF
j_call: TRBJ1-1
d_call: NA
clone_size: few
v_call: TRBV5-1

cdr3_nt: TGTGCCAGCACTAGGGGGCAGAATAATTCACCCCTCCACTTT
cdr3_aa: CASTRGQNNSPLHF
j_call: TRBJ1-6
d_call: TRBD1
clone_size: NA
v_call: TRBV6-5

cdr3_nt: TGTGCCAGCAGCCTACTAGCGGGAGTAACAGATACGCAGTATTTT
cdr3_aa: CASSLLAGVTDTQYF
j_call: TRBJ2-3
d_call: TRBD2
clone_size: once
v_call: TRBV7-6

cdr3_nt: TGCGCCAGCAGCCAAGGGGGGACAATCATCTCACGGACAGGGGGCAGTGGAAATGGCTACACCTTC
cdr3_aa: CASSQGGTIISRTGGSGNGYTF
j_call: TRBJ1-2
d_call: TRBD1
clone_size: NA
v_call: TRBV4-3

cdr3_nt: TGTGCCAGTAGTCCGCCGGGACAGTTTTATGGCTACACCTTC
cdr3_aa: CASSPPGQFYGYTF
j_call: TRBJ1-2
d_call: TRBD1
clone_size: once
v_call: TRBV19

cdr3_nt: TGTGCCAGCAGCTTGCGGTCGGGACAGATCAATGAAAAACTGTTTTTT
cdr3_aa: CASSLRSGQINEKLFF
j_call: TRBJ1-4
d_call: TRBD1
clone_size: NA
v_call: TRBV7-8